This is a list of T cell receptor beta chains from one sample in a study of T-cell reconstitution after alpha-beta-depleted transplantation in children. TCRdb used MiXCR to reprocess the PCR reads, holding one entry per CDR3 protein. Altogether hundreds of thousands of distinct CDR3 sequences are present, roughly 8.2% being singletons, with the ten largest covering roughly 5.8%. Sequenced here: PBMCs, mostly from graft donor cells, sampled 180 days after TCRalphabeta/CD19-depleted stem cell transplant. These receptors all come from a male patient under 18 who had a stem cell transplant for acute lymphoblastic leukemia, so the T cells may come from the graft donor. CDR3s include the opening cysteine and the closing phenylalanine or tryptophan. The D gene is left open where the match is weak. Rows give clone size only sometimes, using once, few, many, or a class for an expanded clone.

j_call d_call v_call clone_size cdr3_nt cdr3_aa
TRBJ2-7 - TRBV7-9 many TGTGCCAGCAGCTTAGAGTGGAGCTCCTACGAGCAGTACTTC CASSLEWSSYEQYF
TRBJ2-2 - TRBV4-1 - TGCGCCAGCAGCCAAGATTTAGGTAACACCGGGGAGCTGTTTTTT CASSQDLGNTGELFF
TRBJ1-6 - TRBV20-1 few TGCAGTGCTAGAGAACAGGGAGATTCACCCCTCCACTTT CSAREQGDSPLHF
TRBJ1-1 - TRBV10-3 many TGTGCCATCACGGGGGGAATGAACACTGAAGCTTTCTTT CAITGGMNTEAFF
TRBJ2-2 - TRBV24-1 many TGTGCCACCAGTGATAGGGGGAGTTACACCGGGGAGCTGTTTTTT CATSDRGSYTGELFF
TRBJ2-1 TRBD1 TRBV7-6 - TGTGCCAGCAGCTGGGGGGGACAGGGCGGAGATGAGCAGTTCTTC CASSWGGQGGDEQFF
TRBJ2-7 TRBD1 TRBV27 many TGTGCCAGCAGTCAAGAAGGGGGCGAGGGGTACGAGCAGTACTTC CASSQEGGEGYEQYF
TRBJ2-1 TRBD2 TRBV7-2 many TGTGCCAGCAGCCAAAGACTAGCGGGGGGGCAGAATGAGCAGTTCTTC CASSQRLAGGQNEQFF
TRBJ2-2 - TRBV7-2 many TGTGCCAGCAGCATAGATTTCACCGGGGAGCTGTTTTTT CASSIDFTGELFF
TRBJ1-1 - TRBV5-1 many TGCGCCAGCAGCTTGTGGGAGGGTGCTGAAGCTTTCTTT CASSLWEGAEAFF
TRBJ2-1 TRBD2 TRBV12-5 many TGTGCTAGTGGTTTGGTACCTAGCGGGGGGGCCTACAATGAGCAGTTCTTC CASGLVPSGGAYNEQFF
TRBJ1-1 TRBD1 TRBV7-9 many TGTGCCAGCACCCGACAGGGTAGGGCCCCCGCAAACACTGAAGCTTTCTTT CASTRQGRAPANTEAFF
TRBJ1-3 - TRBV3-1 many TGTGCCAGCAGCCAAGGGGGACCTGGAAACACCATATATTTT CASSQGGPGNTIYF
TRBJ1-5 TRBD1 TRBV20-1 many TGCAGTGCTCCGGGACAGGGACGGCAGCCCCAGCATTTT CSAPGQGRQPQHF
TRBJ2-1 TRBD2 TRBV2 - TGTGCCTTCGGTTGGGGGGGTGGTAGCGGGAGAATAGGCAATGAGCAGTTCTTC CAFGWGGGSGRIGNEQFF
TRBJ2-7 - TRBV10-3 many TGTGCCATCAGTGAGTCGGGCCAGGACTACGAGCAGTACTTC CAISESGQDYEQYF
TRBJ2-3 - TRBV12-3/TRBV12-4 many TGTGCCAGCAGTCCGGGGGCTAGCACAGATACGCAGTATTTT CASSPGASTDTQYF
TRBJ2-1 TRBD1 TRBV10-3 many TGTGCCATCAGTGATCCGAACCGGGACAGCTTATGGGATGAGCAGTTCTTC CAISDPNRDSLWDEQFF
TRBJ2-1 TRBD1 TRBV28 few TGTGCCAGCAGAAGGGGGACAGGGGGCTGGAATGAGCAGTTCTTC CASRRGTGGWNEQFF
TRBJ1-2 - TRBV7-9 many TGTGCCAGCAGCCCAGGACAGTACCAGGAGGGCTACACCTTC CASSPGQYQEGYTF
TRBJ2-2 - TRBV5-1 many TGCGCCAGCAGCTTGGACACGGCCACCGGGGAGCTGTTTTTT CASSLDTATGELFF
TRBJ1-1 - TRBV7-9 many TGTGCCAGCAGCCGACCCACGGGTAACACTGAAGCTTTCTTT CASSRPTGNTEAFF
TRBJ1-6 - TRBV11-2 many TGTGCCAGCAGCTTAGTAATCGGCAGCCCTTTCGACTATAATTCACCCCTCCACTTT CASSLVIGSPFDYNSPLHF
TRBJ2-2 - TRBV29-1 many TGCAGCGCCAGAGGGGGGGCGAATAACACCGGGGAGCTGTTTTTT CSARGGANNTGELFF
TRBJ2-2 - TRBV10-3 many TGTGCCATCAGTGAGGGAGGGACCCTCAACACCGGGGAGCTGTTTTTT CAISEGGTLNTGELFF
TRBJ1-4 - TRBV9 many TGTGCCAGCAGCGTGTCCGGGACCACGGAAAAACTGTTTTTT CASSVSGTTEKLFF
TRBJ2-1 TRBD1 TRBV18 - TGTGCCAGCTCACCACCGACAGGGGGAGGTGAGCAGTTCTTC CASSPPTGGGEQFF
TRBJ1-2 - TRBV19 many TGTGCCAGTAGTACCCCGAGCGGACTCGGCTACACCTTC CASSTPSGLGYTF
TRBJ2-5 - TRBV12-3/TRBV12-4 many TGTGCCAGCAGCCCGGGGGCACGCCGGGAGACCCAGTACTTC CASSPGARRETQYF
TRBJ2-5 TRBD2 TRBV18 - TGTGCCAGCTCACCGGGGATTAGCGGGACCCAAGAGACCCAGTACTTC CASSPGISGTQETQYF
TRBJ1-1 TRBD1 TRBV7-3 many TGTGCCAGCAGGTCTCAGGGGGACACTGAAGCTTTCTTT CASRSQGDTEAFF
TRBJ2-7 TRBD2 TRBV6-1 many TGTGCCACCTGGGGGGGGGTACCGGACGAGCAGTACTTC CATWGGVPDEQYF
TRBJ2-3 TRBD1 TRBV29-1 many TGCAGCATACGTGGTCATCCGGGACAGAGCACAGATACGCAGTATTTT CSIRGHPGQSTDTQYF
TRBJ2-1 - TRBV5-6 many TGTGCCAGCAGCGCGAACTTCCTCTCCTACAATGAGCAGTTCTTC CASSANFLSYNEQFF
TRBJ2-7 - TRBV7-2 many TGTGCCAGCAGCTTATATGGCGAGCAGTACTTC CASSLYGEQYF
TRBJ1-4 TRBD1 TRBV27 many TGTGCCAGCAGTCCTTCGACAGGGTACCATGAAAAACTGTTTTTT CASSPSTGYHEKLFF
TRBJ1-1 TRBD1 TRBV20-1 - TGCTGCGCTAGAGATCTATGGACAGGGGGAACTGAAGCTTTCTTT CCARDLWTGGTEAFF
TRBJ2-1 TRBD2 TRBV24-1 many TGTGCCACCAGTGATTTGCGGGGGAGGGCCGAAAATGAGCAGTTCTTC CATSDLRGRAENEQFF
TRBJ2-3 TRBD1 TRBV25-1 many TGTGCCAGCAGAAGGACAGGGAAAGATACGCAGTATTTT CASRRTGKDTQYF